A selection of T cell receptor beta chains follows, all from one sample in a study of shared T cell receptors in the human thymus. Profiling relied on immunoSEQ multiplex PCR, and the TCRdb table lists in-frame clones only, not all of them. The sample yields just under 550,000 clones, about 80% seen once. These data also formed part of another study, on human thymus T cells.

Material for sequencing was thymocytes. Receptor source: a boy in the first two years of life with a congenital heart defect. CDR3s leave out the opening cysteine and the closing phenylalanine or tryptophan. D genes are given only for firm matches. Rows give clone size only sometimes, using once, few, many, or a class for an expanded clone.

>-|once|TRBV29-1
SVGQQGDQPQH
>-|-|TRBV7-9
ASSLGHYGYT
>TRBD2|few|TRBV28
ASSPTVSSGTTDTQY
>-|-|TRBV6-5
ASSYMRGKRNTEAF
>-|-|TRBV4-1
ASSQGQGEREGPEQF
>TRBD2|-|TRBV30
AWRGGRAPGELF
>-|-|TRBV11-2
ASSLAGSSYEQY
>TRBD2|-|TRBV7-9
ASSPSWGLEPVEQY
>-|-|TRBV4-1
ASSQAGSGPSTDTQY
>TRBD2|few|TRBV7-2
ASSISGRVGYNEQF
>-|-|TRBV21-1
ASSNLSVLSYEQY